This T cell receptor (beta chain) came from a study of human T cells and chemical hapten exposure. TCRdb re-called the RACE reads through MiXCR, storing one row per CDR3 protein. The repertoire holds about 190,000 distinct CDR3 sequences, under 25% seen once, with around 2.5% in the top ten. Time point described: patch test 3, about 24 weeks after DPC sensitization. Treatment given: therapeutic diphenylcyclopropenone sensitization with weekly scalp DPC. Trimming removed 5 bases from V and 0 bases from J, with 10 bases in between. The CDR3 consists of 14 residues. Germline V CDR1 and CDR2: SGHTA, FQGNSA.

This TCR was sampled from a woman in her thirties or forties with alopecia areata. Some clones in this sample may be carry-over from other donors' samples. The gene calls are TRBV7-2 and TRBJ1-2, with TRBD1 as a possible D gene (5 bases). Here the sequenced sample was whole blood, taken in connection with sensitization to the hapten diphenylcyclopropenone (DPC). The CDR3 bases are TGTGCCAGCAGCCAGGACATAACTAACTATGGCTACACCTTC. Residues: CASSQDITNYGYTF.